This T cell receptor beta chain emerged from a study of cytomegalovirus exposure and HLA in healthy donors (dated by TCRdb to about 2017). In the study overall: An earlier analysis of 587 of the donors reported approximately 300 Gb of sequence data and 117 million unique TCR beta sequences obtained from some 170 million T cells. To predict cytomegalovirus infection status, the study brought together high-throughput TCR immunosequencing, statistical association of individual TCRs with disease status, and machine learning. Typing coverage differed by locus: A, B, C, DRB1 and DQB1 were typed in roughly 629-630 donors, DQA1 in 500 to 550, DPA1 in 600 to 610, and DPB1 in 472. Several DR-DQ haplotypes were treated as single units for association and clustering because of strong linkage in the cohort. The later analysis used no new phenotypic data to find candidate immune exposures, relying instead on TCR beta sequences and their occurrence across donors. A later genetic analysis used genome-wide SNP genotypes for about 60% of the roughly 700 donors, treating that subset as a discovery cohort. The study used immunosequencing to profile the T cell repertoires of approximately 690 subjects and linked those repertoires to cytomegalovirus serostatus. An early release that covered some 630 HLA-typed donors contained around 330 gigabases of sequencing data and 75 million to 100 million unique TCR sequences. Among about 400 genotyped donors of the cohort, an average of around 220,000 unique TCR beta nucleotide sequences was sequenced per donor, of which about 20% were non-productive. Every repertoire in the discovery cohort had been generated on one and the same sequencing platform. A later analysis re-examined previously published TCR beta repertoires from just over 650 donors and added high-resolution HLA genotyping to investigate patterns of TCR occurrence. The genetic ancestry cluster associated with self-reported Caucasian donors included 80% to 90% of the roughly 400 genotyped donors. The study aimed to test whether signatures of past pathogen exposure could be identified by cataloging public T cell receptors. HLA typing included class I and class II loci at four-digit resolution. Donor age, sex, ethnicity and CMV serostatus were compiled alongside the repertoire data. An earlier analysis of more than 450 of the donors used high-throughput TCR beta sequencing to judge whether each TCR beta V gene segment behaved as functional or pseudogenic. In addition to the first cohort of 650 to 800 subjects, a separate validation cohort of 120 different subjects was used. Here is what the overall study found, with its caveats: A later analysis found that HLA-associated TCR beta chains were more clonally expanded and had lower generation probabilities than equally common non-associated chains. In this cohort, only TCR beta chains were sequenced, and detectable features were limited by the absence of alpha or paired-chain data. A few of the identified cytomegalovirus-associated TCR beta chains were confirmed in vitro to be specific for cytomegalovirus antigens. The authors suggested that the approach could potentially be extended to other disease states and immunological phenotypes. Presence/absence analyses assumed roughly uniform sequencing depth across donors, an assumption that may not hold. According to a later genetic analysis, donors in an Asian-associated ancestry cluster had fewer N-insertions in productive TCRs than the approximately 690-donor mean. When HLA alleles, especially DR and DQ, strongly co-occurred, TCR associations were difficult to assign to individual alleles. The classifier was reported to diagnose cytomegalovirus status with high specificity and sensitivity in both the original and validation cohorts. For the cohort, immune exposure information was limited to CMV serostatus. Correlated functional status among segregating V segments might reflect linkage disequilibrium, but an unknown experimental factor could not be ruled out. Several of the top co-occurrence clusters appeared to be linked to parvovirus B19, influenza, CMV and Epstein-Barr virus, according to a later analysis. A further reported finding was that TCR beta sequences accurately predicted the HLA-A and HLA-B alleles for most subjects in the first cohort. HLA typing was unavailable for some donors at each locus, so association tests used only the typed subset. Most CMV-associated TCR beta chains appeared to be HLA-restricted in a later analysis, and the HLA associations seemed to be driven largely by CMV exposure. Most TCR sequences were seen in very few donors, while some public TCRs were found in many individuals. An association between a missense DCLRE1C variant and V-gene and J-gene trimming of TCR beta chains was found in a later genetic analysis and replicated in an independent cohort. The study listed approximately 150 TCR beta chains as associated with cytomegalovirus. An earlier analysis of approximately 540 of the donors showed that most TCR beta V segments appeared in productive rearrangements either about 87% or about 30% of the time, which broadly matched IMGT annotations. A cluster of highly shared sequence variants was judged likely to be a technical artifact of the sequencing pipeline. In a later analysis, 16,951 TCR beta sequences were associated with specific HLA alleles at a false discovery rate of 0.05. The earlier analysis of 587 of the donors excluded seventeen rarely observed V segments, including chromosome 9 orphons, because counts were too low. In a later analysis, TCR association rates were found to vary across HLA loci, with the most associated TCRs seen for DRB1 alleles and the fewest for HLA-C alleles.

The cohort consisted of some 670 healthy bone marrow donors. Cohort members were all nominally healthy when sampled, although unrecorded immune exposures were likely present. The donor tested CMV seropositive and was one of the 289 seropositive cohort members. A peripheral blood sample was provided by each donor, and peripheral blood mononuclear cells were used for TCR beta sequencing. Genomic DNA extraction from the blood cell samples was performed with the Qiagen DNeasy Blood Extraction Kit. On this clone: Its binding antigen is unknown. Base qualities are not provided; no much larger clone lies one nucleotide away.

Libraries came from the immunoSEQ multiplex PCR assay. For the multiplex PCR, a mixture combining 60 forward primers for TCR Vbeta segments and 13 reverse primers for TCR Jbeta segments was used. The CDR3 region of rearranged TCR beta genes was amplified from genomic DNA with a multiplex PCR assay. On the Illumina HiSeq System, the amplified TCR beta libraries were sequenced as 87-base-pair reads. The authors' analysis ran thus. A later analysis counted some 80 million unique TCR beta chains across the 666 repertoires, and roughly 10 million of these chains were shared by at least two donors. A nearest-neighbor algorithm error-corrected the raw reads and collapsed the reads into unique sequences, merging closely related sequences to remove PCR and sequencing errors. To assign V, D and J gene segments, CDR3 sequences were aligned to IMGT reference sequences. For a sequence to be retained, a match of at least six nucleotides to both a V gene segment and a J gene segment was required. Rearrangements were classified as productive when the CDR3 lacked stop codons and remained in frame with V and J, and all other rearrangements were classified as non-productive. Following IMGT convention, CDR3 was defined as the stretch from the second conserved V-encoded cysteine to the conserved J-encoded phenylalanine. In an earlier analysis of some 550 of the donors, sequences lacking an unambiguous match to a single V gene segment were excluded. An earlier analysis of over 450 of the donors classified V segments as functional when productive rearrangements were above 56.7% and as segregating when the standard deviation between donors was above 5%. To diagnose cytomegalovirus status from the catalog of TCR beta chain sequences, a statistical classification framework was built. A later analysis assigned V and J genes by comparing TCR nucleotide sequences with IMGT/GENE-DB human TR gene sequences. A later analysis assigned CDR3 sequences and most-parsimonious VDJ recombination scenarios with the TCRdist pipeline. A later analysis defined each TCR beta chain by its CDR3 amino acid sequence plus V-gene family, and excluded reads lacking a unique V-gene family. A later analysis removed 500 to 650 highly shared, low-generation-probability nucleotide sequences to deal with suspected cross-contamination and a sequencing artifact. For each public chain, a later analysis derived a clonal expansion index from normalized ranks of inferred template counts within each repertoire. Generation probabilities in a later analysis came from a VDJ recombination model fitted to out-of-frame rearrangements, and those results were checked against IGoR. In a later analysis, hypergeometric tests were used to score TCR-TCR, TCR-HLA and TCR-CMV co-occurrence, with a repertoire-size bias correction applied to TCR pairs. A later analysis estimated false discovery rates by permuting HLA or CMV assignments 20 times. In a later analysis, co-occurring TCRs were grouped using DBSCAN, with TCRdist sequence similarity added in when clustering inside HLA-allele-positive subsets. Co-occurrence clustering excluded repertoires with fewer than 30,000 or more than 120,000 public chains, plus five with anomalous nucleotide sharing. TCRdb mirrors the immuneACCESS table, restricted to in-frame sequences. Some clones are absent from its copies; in checked studies, under half trace to an unresolved V gene, and the reason for the others is unknown. The V and J calls and clone size come from that table; D and trimming were worked out from the DNA. The sample table holds 74,000 or so clones, of which 75% to 85% were seen once. Under 3.5% of the sample is held by the ten biggest clonotypes.

Source material: PBMCs. The receptor was isolated from a man over 45 in good health and CMV-seropositive.

CDR3 sequence: CASSHRDRGSSYNEQFF. The nucleotide sequence reads TGCGCCAGCAGCCACCGGGACAGGGGTAGCTCCTACAATGAGCAGTTCTTC. This chain joins TRBV4-1 to TRBJ2-1; 10 bases in the junction line up with TRBD1. Sequences MGHRA (CDR1) and YSYEKL (CDR2) are obtained from the germline V gene. Measured from the cysteine to the phenylalanine, the CDR3 is 17 residues long. The sequence is cut down to CDR3 DNA, 51 bases in frame from base 1. Clipping removes 3 bases from V and 0 bases from J, with 5 as the unmatched junction base count.